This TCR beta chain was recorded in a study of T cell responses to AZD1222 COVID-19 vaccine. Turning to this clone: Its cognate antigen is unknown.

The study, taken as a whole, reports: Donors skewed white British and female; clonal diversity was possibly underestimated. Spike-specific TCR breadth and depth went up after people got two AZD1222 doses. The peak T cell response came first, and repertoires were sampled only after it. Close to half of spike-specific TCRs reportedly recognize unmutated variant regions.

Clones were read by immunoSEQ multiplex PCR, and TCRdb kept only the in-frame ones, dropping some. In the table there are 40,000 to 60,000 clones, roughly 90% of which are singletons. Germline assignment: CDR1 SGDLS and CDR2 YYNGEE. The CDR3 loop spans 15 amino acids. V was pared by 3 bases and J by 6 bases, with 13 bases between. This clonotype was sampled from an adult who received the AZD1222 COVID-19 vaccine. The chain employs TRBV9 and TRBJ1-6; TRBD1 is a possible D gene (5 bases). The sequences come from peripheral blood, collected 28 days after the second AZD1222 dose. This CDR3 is CASSGPGRLNSPLHF. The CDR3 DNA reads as TGTGCCAGCAGCGGTCCGGGACGCCTTAATTCACCCCTCCACTTT.